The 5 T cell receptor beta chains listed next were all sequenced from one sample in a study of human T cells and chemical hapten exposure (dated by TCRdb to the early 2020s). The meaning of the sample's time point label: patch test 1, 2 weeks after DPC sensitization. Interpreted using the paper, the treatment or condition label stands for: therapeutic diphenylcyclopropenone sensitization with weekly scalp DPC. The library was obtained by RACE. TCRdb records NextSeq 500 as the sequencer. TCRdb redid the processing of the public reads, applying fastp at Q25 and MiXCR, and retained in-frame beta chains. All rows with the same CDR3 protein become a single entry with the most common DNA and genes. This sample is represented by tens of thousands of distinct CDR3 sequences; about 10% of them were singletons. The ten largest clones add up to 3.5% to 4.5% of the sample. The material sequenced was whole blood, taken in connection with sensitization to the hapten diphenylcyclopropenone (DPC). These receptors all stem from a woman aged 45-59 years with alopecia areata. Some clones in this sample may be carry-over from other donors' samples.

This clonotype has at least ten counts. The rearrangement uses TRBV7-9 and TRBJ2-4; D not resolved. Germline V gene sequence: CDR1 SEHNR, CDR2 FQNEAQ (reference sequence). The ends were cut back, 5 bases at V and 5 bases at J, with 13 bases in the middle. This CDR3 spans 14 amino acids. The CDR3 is CASSPSQAENIQYF. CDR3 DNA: TGTGCCAGCAGCCCTTCCCAGGCAGAAAACATTCAGTACTTC.

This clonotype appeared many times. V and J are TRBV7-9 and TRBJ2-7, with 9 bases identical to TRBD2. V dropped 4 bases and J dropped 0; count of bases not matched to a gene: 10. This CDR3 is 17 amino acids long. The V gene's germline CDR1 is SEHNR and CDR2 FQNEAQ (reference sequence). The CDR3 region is CASSSPPTSGVSYEQYF. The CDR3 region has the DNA TGTGCCAGCAGCTCGCCCCCGACTAGCGGAGTCTCCTACGAGCAGTACTTC.

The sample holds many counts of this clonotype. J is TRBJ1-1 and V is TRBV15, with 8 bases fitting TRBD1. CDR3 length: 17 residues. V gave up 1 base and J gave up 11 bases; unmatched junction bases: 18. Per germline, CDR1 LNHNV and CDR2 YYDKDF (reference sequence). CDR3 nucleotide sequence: TGTGCCACCAGCAGAGCACTCGGGACAGGCACCCCAATTACCGCTTTCTTT. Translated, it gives CATSRALGTGTPITAFF.

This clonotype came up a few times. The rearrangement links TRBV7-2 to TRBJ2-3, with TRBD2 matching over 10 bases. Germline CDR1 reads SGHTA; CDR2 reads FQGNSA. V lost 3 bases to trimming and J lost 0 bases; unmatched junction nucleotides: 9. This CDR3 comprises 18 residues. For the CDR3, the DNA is TGTGCCAGCAGCTTTTGGACTAGCGGCCGTTCTAGCACAGATACGCAGTATTTT. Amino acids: CASSFWTSGRSSTDTQYF.

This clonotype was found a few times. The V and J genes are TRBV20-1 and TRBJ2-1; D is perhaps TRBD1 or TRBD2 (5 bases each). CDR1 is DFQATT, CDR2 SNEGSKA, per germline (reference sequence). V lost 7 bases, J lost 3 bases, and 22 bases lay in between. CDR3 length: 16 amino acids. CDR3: CSGNKPRDQNYNEQFF. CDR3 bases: TGCAGTGGGAACAAACCTCGGGACCAAAACTACAATGAGCAGTTCTTC.